A single TCR beta chain is shown here with its context. The data belong to a study of T cells in Graves' hyperthyroidism and ophthalmopathy. Amplified TCR beta CDR3 regions came from RNA transcripts. The HTBI primer set was used in a first-round RT-PCR of the TCR CDR3. TCRdb reanalysed the multiplex PCR reads using MiXCR and keeps one entry per CDR3 protein. The data contain nearly 600,000 distinct CDR3 sequences, about 14% of them seen just once; the ten biggest clones take up under 7%. The CDR3 consists of 13 residues. With 3 bases removed from V and 6 bases from J, the gap between germline ends came to 8 bases. CDR1 and CDR2 (germline): SNHLY, FYNNEI.

Sample: blood. The gene calls are TRBV2 and TRBJ2-2; D gene unclear. The receptor was derived from a woman in her twenties or thirties with Graves' hyperthyroidism that later progressed to Graves' ophthalmopathy. In nucleotides, the CDR3 is TGTGCCAGCAGTGAGTCGGGTCCCGGGGAGCTGTTTTTT. Translated: CASSESGPGELFF.